This T cell receptor (beta chain) was captured in a study of shared clonotypes between healthy human individuals. This CDR3 comprises 16 residues. CDR1 is SGHTA, CDR2 FQGTGA, per germline. V lost 1 base, J lost 2 bases, and 9 bases lay in between. The protocol was immunoSEQ multiplex PCR, while the TCRdb copy is restricted to in-frame clones and leaves out a portion. The table includes fewer than 550,000 clones, 75% to 80% detected once. The clonotype comes from a woman aged 40-49 years in good health. Some clones in this sample may be carry-over from other donors' samples. The sequencing sample was made of PBMCs. The V and J genes are TRBV7-3 and TRBJ2-6; no firm D call. The CDR3 protein is CASSLNSGPGANVLTF. The CDR3 DNA follows: TGTGCCAGCAGCTTAAACTCGGGTCCTGGGGCCAACGTCCTGACTTTC.